The present entry profiles one T cell receptor beta chain with its context. Generated by immunoSEQ multiplex PCR, the TCRdb table keeps only in-frame clones and is missing some. The sample lists 300,000 to 450,000 clones, 75% to 90% seen once, with approximately 3.6% in the top ten. This entry belongs to a study of blood T cell repertoires in COVID-19. About the research overall: Acute-phase and convalescent COVID-19 samples originated in the United States, Italy and Spain. PBMCs, B-cell-depleted T cells, or T cells were the source of the cDNA or gDNA that made up the material.

The length of the CDR3 is 16 residues. Germline lookup yields CDR1 SEHNR and CDR2 FQNEAQ (reference sequence). Deletions cut 5 bases from V and 3 bases from J, with 17 bases between. The sequencing input was peripheral blood. The genes are TRBV7-9 and TRBJ1-5; maybe TRBD1 (5 bases). The TCR sequence derives from a woman under 30 with acute or convalescent COVID-19. The CDR3 is CASSLSGTGNNQPQHF. CDR3 nucleotide sequence: TGTGCCAGCAGCCTCTCCGGCACAGGAAACAATCAGCCCCAGCATTTT.